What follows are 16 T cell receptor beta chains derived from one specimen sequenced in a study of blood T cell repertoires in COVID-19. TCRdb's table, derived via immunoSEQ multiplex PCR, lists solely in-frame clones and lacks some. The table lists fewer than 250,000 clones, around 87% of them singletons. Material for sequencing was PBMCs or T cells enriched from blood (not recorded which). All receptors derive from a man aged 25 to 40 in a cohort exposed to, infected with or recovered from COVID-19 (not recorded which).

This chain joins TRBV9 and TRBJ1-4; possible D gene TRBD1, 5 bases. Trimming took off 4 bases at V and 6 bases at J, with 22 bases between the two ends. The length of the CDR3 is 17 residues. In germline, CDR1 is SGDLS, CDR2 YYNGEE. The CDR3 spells CASSLGYQGGEDEKLFF. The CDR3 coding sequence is TGTGCCAGCAGCCTGGGCTATCAGGGTGGGGAGGATGAAAAACTGTTTTTT.

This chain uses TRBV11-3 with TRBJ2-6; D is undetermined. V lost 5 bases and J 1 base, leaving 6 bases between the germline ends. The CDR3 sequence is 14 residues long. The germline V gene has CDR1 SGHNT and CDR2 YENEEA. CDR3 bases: TGTGCCAGCAGCCCGACATCTGGGGCCAACGTCCTGACTTTC. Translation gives CASSPTSGANVLTF.

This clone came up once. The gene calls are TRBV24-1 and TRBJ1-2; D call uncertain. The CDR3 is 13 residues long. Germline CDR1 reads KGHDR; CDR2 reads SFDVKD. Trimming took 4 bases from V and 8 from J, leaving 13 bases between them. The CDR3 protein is CATSEFQQRGYTF. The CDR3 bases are TGTGCCACCAGTGAATTCCAACAGCGGGGCTACACCTTC.

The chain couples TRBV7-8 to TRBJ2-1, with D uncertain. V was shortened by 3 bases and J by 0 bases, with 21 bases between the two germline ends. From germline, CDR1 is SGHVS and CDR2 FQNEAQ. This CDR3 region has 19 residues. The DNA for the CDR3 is TGTGCCAGCAGCTTCCCAAAAAACGCTTGGCGGAGCTCCTACAATGAGCAGTTCTTC. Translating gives CASSFPKNAWRSSYNEQFF.

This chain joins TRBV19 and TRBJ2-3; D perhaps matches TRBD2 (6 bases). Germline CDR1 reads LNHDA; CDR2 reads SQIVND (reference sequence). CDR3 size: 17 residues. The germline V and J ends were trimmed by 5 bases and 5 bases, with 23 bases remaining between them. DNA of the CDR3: TGTGCCAGTAGTTGGAGGTTACCGGGACGGGAGAAAGATACGCAGTATTTT. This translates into CASSWRLPGREKDTQYF.

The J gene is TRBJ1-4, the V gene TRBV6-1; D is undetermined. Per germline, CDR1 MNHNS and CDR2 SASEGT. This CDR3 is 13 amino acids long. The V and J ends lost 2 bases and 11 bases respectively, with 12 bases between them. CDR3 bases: TGTGCCAGCAGTGAAAGTAGAGGAGGTAAACTGTTTTTT. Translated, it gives CASSESRGGKLFF.

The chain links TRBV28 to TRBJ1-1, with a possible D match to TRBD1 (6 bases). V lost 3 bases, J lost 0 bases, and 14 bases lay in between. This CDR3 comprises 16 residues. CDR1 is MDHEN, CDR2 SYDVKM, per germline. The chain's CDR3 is CASSLTGGRLNTEAFF. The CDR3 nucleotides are TGTGCCAGCAGTTTGACTGGGGGCAGACTGAACACTGAAGCTTTCTTT.

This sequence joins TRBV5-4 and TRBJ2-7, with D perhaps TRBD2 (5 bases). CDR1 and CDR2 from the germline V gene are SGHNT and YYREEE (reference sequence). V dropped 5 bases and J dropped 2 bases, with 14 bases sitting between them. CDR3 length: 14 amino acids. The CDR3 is CASSPPGGTYEQYF. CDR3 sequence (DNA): TGTGCCAGCAGTCCGCCAGGAGGAACCTACGAGCAGTACTTC.

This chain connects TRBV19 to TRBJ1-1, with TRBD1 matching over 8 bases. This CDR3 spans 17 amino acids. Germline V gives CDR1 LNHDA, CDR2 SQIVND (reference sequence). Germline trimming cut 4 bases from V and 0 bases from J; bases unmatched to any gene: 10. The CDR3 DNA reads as TGTGCCAGTAGTACGATCCGACAGGGGATTATGAACACTGAAGCTTTCTTT. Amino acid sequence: CASSTIRQGIMNTEAFF.

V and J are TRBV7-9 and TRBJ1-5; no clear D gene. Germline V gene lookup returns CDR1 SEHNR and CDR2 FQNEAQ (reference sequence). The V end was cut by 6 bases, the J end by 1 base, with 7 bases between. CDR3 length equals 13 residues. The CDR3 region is CASSSQSNQPQHF. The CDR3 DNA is TGTGCCAGCAGTTCCCAAAGCAATCAGCCCCAGCATTTT.

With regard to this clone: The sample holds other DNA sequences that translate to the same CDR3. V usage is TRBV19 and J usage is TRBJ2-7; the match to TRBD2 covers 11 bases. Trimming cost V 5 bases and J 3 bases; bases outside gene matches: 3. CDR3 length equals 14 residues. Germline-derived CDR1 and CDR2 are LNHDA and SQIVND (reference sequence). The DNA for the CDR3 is TGTGCCAGTAGTCCGGGACTAGCGGACTACGAGCAGTACTTC. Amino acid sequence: CASSPGLADYEQYF.

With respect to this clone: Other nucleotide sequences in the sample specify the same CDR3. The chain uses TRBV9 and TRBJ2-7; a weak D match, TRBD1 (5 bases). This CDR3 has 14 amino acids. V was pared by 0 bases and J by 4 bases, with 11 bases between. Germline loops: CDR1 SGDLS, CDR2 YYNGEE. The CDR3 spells CASSVAPSGYEQYF. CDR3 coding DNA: TGTGCCAGCAGCGTAGCCCCCTCAGGGTACGAGCAGTACTTC.

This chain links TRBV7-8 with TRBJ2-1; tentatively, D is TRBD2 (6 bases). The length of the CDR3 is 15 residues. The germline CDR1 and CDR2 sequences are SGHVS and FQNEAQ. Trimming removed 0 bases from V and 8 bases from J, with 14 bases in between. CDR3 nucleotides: TGTGCCAGCAGCTTAGCGGCTAGCGCGGATTATGAGCAGTTCTTC. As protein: CASSLAASADYEQFF.

Here the CDR3 reads CASSFPRTSGASSYNEQFF. CDR3 nucleotides: TGTGCCAGCAGTTTTCCCCGGACTAGCGGGGCGAGCTCCTACAATGAGCAGTTCTTC. The chain carries TRBV28 and TRBJ2-1; 12 positions match TRBD2. There are 19 residues in the CDR3. Germline lookup yields CDR1 MDHEN and CDR2 SYDVKM. The V segment lost 3 bases and the J segment 0 bases; nucleotides outside the gene matches: 9.

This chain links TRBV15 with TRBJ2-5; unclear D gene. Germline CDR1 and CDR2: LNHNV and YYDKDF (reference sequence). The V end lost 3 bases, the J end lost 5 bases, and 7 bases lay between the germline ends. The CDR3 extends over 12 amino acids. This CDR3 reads CATSRTGETQYF. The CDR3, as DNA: TGTGCCACCAGCAGGACCGGGGAGACCCAGTACTTC.

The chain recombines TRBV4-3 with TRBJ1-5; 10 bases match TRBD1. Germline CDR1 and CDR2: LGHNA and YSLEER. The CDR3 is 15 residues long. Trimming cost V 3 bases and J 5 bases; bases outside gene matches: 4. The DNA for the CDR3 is TGCGCCAGCAGCCAGACCGGGACAGGGGATCAGCCCCAGCATTTT. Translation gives CASSQTGTGDQPQHF.